This T cell receptor beta chain was identified during a study of blood T cell repertoires in COVID-19. Authors' methods: Cell counts per sample came from amplifying reference gene primers. Sequencing used immunoSEQ multiplex PCR; TCRdb keeps in-frame clones, though not all of them. Clone size and the V and J calls come from that table; the DNA yielded D and trimming. The sample includes 150,000 to 200,000 clones, around 79% of them seen just once. CDR1 MNHEY and CDR2 SVGAGI come from the germline V gene. The CDR3 has 14 amino acids. Losses at the gene ends were 2 bases for V and 6 bases for J; bases not matched to a gene: 2.

The receptor comes from a man aged 45-60 years who had recovered from COVID-19. The sample comprised PBMCs or T cells enriched from blood (not recorded which). The chain combines TRBV6-5 with TRBJ2-1; 9 bases map to TRBD1. The CDR3 DNA reads TGTGCCAGCAGTTACGGGACAGGGTTCAATGAGCAGTTCTTC. As protein: CASSYGTGFNEQFF.